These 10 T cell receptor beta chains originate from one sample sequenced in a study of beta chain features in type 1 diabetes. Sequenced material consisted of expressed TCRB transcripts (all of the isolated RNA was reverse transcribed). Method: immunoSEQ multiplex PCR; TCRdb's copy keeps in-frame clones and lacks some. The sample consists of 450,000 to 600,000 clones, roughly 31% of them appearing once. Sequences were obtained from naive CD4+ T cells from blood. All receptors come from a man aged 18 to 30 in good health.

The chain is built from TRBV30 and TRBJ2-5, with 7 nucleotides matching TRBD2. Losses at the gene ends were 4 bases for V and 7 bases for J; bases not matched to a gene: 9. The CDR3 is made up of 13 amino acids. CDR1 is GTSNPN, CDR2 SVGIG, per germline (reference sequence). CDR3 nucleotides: TGTGCCTGGAACGAACGACGGGAGGCGACCCAGTACTTC. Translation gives CAWNERREATQYF.

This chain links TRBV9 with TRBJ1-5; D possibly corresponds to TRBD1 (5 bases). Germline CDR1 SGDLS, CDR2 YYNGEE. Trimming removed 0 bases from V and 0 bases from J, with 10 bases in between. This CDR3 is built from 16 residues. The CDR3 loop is CASSVGWGFSNQPQHF. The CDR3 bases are TGTGCCAGCAGCGTAGGGTGGGGGTTTAGCAATCAGCCCCAGCATTTT.

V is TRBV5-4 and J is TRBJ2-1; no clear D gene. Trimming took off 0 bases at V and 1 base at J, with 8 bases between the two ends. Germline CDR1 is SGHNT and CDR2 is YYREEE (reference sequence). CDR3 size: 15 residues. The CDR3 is CASSLDPPSYNEQFF. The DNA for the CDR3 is TGTGCCAGCAGCTTGGATCCTCCATCCTACAATGAGCAGTTCTTC.

CDR3 DNA: TGTGCCAGCAGCTTAATGGCGAAGAAGGGCACAGATACGCAGTATTTT. It specifies CASSLMAKKGTDTQYF. This chain uses TRBV7-2 with TRBJ2-3; D is uncertain. The CDR3 spans 16 residues. V was pared by 2 bases and J by 1 base, with 13 bases between. Germline V CDR1 and CDR2: SGHTA, FQGNSA.

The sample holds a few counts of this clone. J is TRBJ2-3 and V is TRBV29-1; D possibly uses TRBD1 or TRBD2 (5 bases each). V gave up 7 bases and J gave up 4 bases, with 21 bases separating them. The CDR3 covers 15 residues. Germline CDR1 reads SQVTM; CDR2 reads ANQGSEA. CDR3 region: CSGDAGDGSPDTQYF. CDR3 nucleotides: TGCAGCGGGGACGCCGGCGACGGCTCGCCAGATACGCAGTATTTT.

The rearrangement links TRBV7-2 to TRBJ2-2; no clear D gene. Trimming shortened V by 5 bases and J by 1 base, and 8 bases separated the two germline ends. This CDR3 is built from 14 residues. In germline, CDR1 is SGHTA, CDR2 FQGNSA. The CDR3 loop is CASSRAGNTGELFF. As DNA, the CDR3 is TGTGCCAGCAGCAGGGCAGGGAACACCGGGGAGCTGTTTTTT.

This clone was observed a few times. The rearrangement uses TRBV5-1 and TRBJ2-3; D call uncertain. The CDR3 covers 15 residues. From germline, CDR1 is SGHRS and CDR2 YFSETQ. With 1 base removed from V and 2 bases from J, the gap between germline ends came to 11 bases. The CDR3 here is CASSLTETLTDTQYF. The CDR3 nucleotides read TGCGCCAGCAGCTTGACGGAAACCCTCACAGATACGCAGTATTTT.

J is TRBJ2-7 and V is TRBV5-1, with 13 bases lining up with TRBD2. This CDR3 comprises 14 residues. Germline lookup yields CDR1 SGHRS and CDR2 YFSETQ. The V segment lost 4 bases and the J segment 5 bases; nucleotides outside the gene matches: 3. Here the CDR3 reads CASSATSGRNEQYF. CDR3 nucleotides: TGCGCCAGCAGCGCGACTAGCGGGAGGAACGAGCAGTACTTC. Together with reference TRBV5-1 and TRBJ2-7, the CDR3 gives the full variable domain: KAGVTQTPRYLIKTRGQQVTLSCSPISGHRSVSWYQQTPGQGLQFLFEYFSETQRNKGNFPGRFSGRQFSNSRSEMNVSTLELGDSALYLCASSATSGRNEQYFGPGTRLTVT.

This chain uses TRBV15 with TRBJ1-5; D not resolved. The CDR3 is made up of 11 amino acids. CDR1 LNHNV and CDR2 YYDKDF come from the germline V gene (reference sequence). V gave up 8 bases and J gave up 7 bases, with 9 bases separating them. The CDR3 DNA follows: TGTGCCACCCATCTTGACCAGCCCCAGCATTTT. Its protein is CATHLDQPQHF.

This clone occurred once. CDR3 DNA: TGTGCCAGCAGGCCATGGGCCCAAAACATTCAGTACTTC. Its translation is CASRPWAQNIQYF. The chain couples TRBV27 to TRBJ2-4, with D uncertain. V lost 6 bases and J lost 5, with 11 bases in between. This CDR3 contains 13 residues. The germline CDR1 and CDR2 sequences are MNHEY and SMNVEV (reference sequence).